This T cell receptor (beta chain) was obtained from a study of cytomegalovirus exposure and HLA in healthy donors. Looking at the study overall: HLA-typed donors were the source of approximately 88 million unique TCRs held in an early data release.

This CDR3 spans 14 amino acids. From germline, CDR1 is LNHDA and CDR2 SQIVND (reference sequence). V was trimmed by 8 bases and J by 7 bases, leaving 17 bases between them. Primers included in the PCR were 60 Vbeta and 13 Jbeta primers. Repertoires were generated with immunoSEQ multiplex PCR, while TCRdb's copy carries only in-frame clones and drops some. The profile shows over 100,000 clones, around four fifths of them singletons. Overall study results and limits: According to an earlier analysis, most TCR beta V segments yielded productive rearrangements about 87% or about 30% of the time. Later analysis indicated greater clonal expansion among HLA-associated TCR beta chains than among equally common other chains.

This clone turned up a few times. Its antigen is as yet unknown. The rearrangement links TRBV19 to TRBJ1-4; D unresolved. The sample was PBMCs. The receptor was isolated from a male donor in good health and CMV-seronegative. The CDR3 protein is CASALRPQTEKLFF. DNA of the CDR3: TGTGCCAGTGCACTCAGGCCCCAGACTGAAAAACTGTTTTTT. The full variable domain, completed using reference TRBV19 and TRBJ1-4, is DGGITQSPKYLFRKEGQNVTLSCEQNLNHDAMYWYRQDPGQGLRLIYYSQIVNDFQKGDIAEGYSVSREKKESFPLTVTSAQKNPTAFYLCASALRPQTEKLFFGSGTQLSVL.